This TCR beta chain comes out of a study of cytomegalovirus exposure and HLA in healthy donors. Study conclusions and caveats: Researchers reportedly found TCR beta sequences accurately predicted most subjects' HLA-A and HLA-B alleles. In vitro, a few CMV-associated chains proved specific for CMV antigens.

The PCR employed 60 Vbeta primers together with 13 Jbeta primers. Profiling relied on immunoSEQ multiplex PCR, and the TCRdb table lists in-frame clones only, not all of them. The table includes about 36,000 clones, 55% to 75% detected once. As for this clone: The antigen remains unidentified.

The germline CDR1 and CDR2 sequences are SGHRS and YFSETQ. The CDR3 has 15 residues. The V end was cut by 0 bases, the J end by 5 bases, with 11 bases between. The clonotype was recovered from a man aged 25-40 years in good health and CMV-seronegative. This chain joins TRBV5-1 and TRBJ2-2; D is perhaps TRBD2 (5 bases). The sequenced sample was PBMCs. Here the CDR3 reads CASSLGLARTGELFF. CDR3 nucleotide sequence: TGCGCCAGCAGCTTGGGGTTAGCGCGGACCGGGGAGCTGTTTTTT.